The present TCR beta chain was sequenced within a study of neurological immune-mediated disorders. Synthesis of cDNA used 5'RACE (with 10-nucleotide random UMIs). TCRdb processed the 5' RACE reads anew with MiXCR; each CDR3 protein has one entry. The sample holds about 50,000 distinct CDR3 sequences, about 9.3% seen once. This CDR3 has 13 residues. Germline CDR1 reads SGHTA; CDR2 reads FQGNSA. The V end lost 5 bases, the J end lost 7 bases, and 12 bases lay between the germline ends. This clonotype appeared many times. The antigen is undetermined. General study results and limits: Multiple sclerosis patients had less TCR clonal expansion than even healthy controls, unlike HTLV-1-associated myelopathy. The study found no CDR3 amino acid sequences shared by expanded clones across subjects, suggesting private repertoires in all groups.

Unsorted libraries were generated from 2 million PBMCs. These cells had been stored in RNAlater at -80 C. The specimen was PBMCs. The TCR sequence derives from a man in his 70s with HTLV-1-associated myelopathy (HAM/TSP). The rearrangement joins TRBV7-2 to TRBJ1-5, with a weak D call TRBD1 (6 bases). CDR3 residues: CASSLQRGQPQHF. In DNA, the CDR3 is TGTGCCAGCAGCCTACAAAGGGGGCAGCCCCAGCATTTT. The entire variable domain, with the rest obtained from reference TRBV7-2 and TRBJ1-5, is as follows: GAGVSQSPSNKVTEKGKDVELRCDPISGHTALYWYRQSLGQGLEFLIYFQGNSAPDKSGLPSDRFSAERTGGSVSTLTIQRTQQEDSAVYLCASSLQRGQPQHFGDGTRLSIL.